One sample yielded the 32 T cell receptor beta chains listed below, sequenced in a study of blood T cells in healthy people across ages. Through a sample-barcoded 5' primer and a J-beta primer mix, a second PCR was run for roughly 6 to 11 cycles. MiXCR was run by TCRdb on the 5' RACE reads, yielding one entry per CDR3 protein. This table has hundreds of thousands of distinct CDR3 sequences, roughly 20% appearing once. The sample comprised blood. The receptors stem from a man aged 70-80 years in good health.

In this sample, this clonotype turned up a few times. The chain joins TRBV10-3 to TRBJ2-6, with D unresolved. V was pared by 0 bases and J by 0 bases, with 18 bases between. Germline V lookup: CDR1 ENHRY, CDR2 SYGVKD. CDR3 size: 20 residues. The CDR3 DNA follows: TGTGCCATCAGTGAGTCTGGGGTCAACGCAGTACCCTCTGGGGCCAACGTCCTGACTTTC. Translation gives CAISESGVNAVPSGANVLTF.

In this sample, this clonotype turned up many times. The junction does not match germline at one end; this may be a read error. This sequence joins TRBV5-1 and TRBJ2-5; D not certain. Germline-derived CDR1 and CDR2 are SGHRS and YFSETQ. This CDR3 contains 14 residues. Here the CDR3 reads CASSLGGDQETQYF. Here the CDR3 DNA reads TGTGCCAGCAGTTTAGGTGGGGACCAAGAGACCCAGTACTTC.

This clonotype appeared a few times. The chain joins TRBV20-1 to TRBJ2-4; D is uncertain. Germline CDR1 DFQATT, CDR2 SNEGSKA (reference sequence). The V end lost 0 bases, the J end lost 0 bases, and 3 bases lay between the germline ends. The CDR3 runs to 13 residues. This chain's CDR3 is CSARELAKNIQYF. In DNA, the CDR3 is TGCAGTGCTAGAGAACTAGCCAAAAACATTCAGTACTTC.

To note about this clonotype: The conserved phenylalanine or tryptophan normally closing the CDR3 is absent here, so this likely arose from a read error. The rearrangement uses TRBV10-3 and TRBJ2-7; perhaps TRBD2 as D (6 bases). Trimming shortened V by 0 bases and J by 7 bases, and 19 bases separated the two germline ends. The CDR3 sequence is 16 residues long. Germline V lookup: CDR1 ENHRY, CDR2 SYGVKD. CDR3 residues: CAISESASEPSWEQYS. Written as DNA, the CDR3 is TGTGCCATCAGTGAGTCCGCTAGCGAGCCTTCCTGGGAGCAGTACTCC.

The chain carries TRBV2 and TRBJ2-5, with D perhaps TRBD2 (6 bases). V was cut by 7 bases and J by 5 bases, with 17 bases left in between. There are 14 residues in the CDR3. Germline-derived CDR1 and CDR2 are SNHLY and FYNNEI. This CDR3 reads CASTAQGLRETQYF. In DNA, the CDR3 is TGTGCCAGCACGGCCCAGGGACTTAGGGAGACCCAGTACTTC.

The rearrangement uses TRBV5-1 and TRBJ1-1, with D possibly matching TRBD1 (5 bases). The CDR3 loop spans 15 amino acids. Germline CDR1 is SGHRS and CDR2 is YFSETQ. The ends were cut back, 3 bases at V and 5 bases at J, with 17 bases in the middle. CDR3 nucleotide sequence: TGCGCCAGCAGCTCGGTCAGGGCTGGGGAAACTGAAGCTTTCTTT. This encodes CASSSVRAGETEAFF.

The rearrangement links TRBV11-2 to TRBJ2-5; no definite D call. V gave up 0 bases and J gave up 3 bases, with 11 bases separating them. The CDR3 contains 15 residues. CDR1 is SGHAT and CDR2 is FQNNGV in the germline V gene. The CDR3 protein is CASSLDGSTKETQYF. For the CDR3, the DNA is TGTGCCAGCAGCTTAGATGGGTCCACTAAAGAGACCCAGTACTTC.

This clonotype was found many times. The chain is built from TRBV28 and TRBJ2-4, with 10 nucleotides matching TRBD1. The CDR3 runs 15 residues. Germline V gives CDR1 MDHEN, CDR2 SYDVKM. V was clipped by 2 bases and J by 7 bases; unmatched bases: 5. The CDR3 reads CASSLTGTGENIQYF. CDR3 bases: TGTGCCAGCAGTTTAACCGGGACAGGGGAGAACATTCAGTACTTC. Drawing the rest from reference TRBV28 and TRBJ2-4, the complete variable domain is DVKVTQSSRYLVKRTGEKVFLECVQDMDHENMFWYRQDPGLGLRLIYFSYDVKMKEKGDIPEGYSVSREKKERFSLILESASTNQTSMYLCASSLTGTGENIQYFGAGTRLSVL.

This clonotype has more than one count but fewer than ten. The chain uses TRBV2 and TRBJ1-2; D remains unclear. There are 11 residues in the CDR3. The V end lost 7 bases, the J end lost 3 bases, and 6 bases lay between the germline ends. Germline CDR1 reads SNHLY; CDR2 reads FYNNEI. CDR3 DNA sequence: TGTGCCAGCACTGAGGACTATGGCTACACCTTC. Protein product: CASTEDYGYTF.

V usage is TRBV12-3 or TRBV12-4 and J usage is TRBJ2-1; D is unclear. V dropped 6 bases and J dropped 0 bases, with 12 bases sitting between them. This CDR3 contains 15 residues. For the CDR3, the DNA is TGTGCCAGCAGGGGTGCACCGAGCTCCTACAATGAGCAGTTCTTC. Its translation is CASRGAPSSYNEQFF.

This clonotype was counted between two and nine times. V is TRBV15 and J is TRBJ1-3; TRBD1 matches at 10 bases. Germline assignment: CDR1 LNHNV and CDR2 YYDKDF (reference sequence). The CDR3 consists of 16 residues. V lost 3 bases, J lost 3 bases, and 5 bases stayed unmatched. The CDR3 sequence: CATSSPDRGVGNTIYF. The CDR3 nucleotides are TGTGCCACCAGCAGTCCGGACAGGGGGGTTGGAAACACCATATATTTT.

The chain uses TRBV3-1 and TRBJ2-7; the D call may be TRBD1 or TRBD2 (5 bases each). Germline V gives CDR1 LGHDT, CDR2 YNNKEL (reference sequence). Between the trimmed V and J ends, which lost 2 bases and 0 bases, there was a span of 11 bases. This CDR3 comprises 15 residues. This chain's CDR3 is CASSQRAGSSYEQYF. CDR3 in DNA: TGTGCCAGCAGCCAACGGGCAGGGAGCTCCTACGAGCAGTACTTC.

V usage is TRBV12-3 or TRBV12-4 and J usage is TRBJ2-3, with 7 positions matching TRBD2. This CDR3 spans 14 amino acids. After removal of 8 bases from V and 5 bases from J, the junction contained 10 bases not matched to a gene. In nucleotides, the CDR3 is TGTGCCAGCCGGACTAGAGGGAGTGGAGATACGCAGTATTTT. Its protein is CASRTRGSGDTQYF.

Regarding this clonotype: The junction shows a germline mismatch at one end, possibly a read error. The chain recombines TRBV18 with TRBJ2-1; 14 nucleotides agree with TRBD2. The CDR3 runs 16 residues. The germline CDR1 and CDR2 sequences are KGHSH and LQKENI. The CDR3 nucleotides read TGTGCCGGCTCACCGATGACTAGCGGGAGGGACAATGAGCAGTTCTTC. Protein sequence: CAGSPMTSGRDNEQFF.

CDR3 in amino acids: CASRPDRVWNSGANVLTF. CDR3 DNA: TGTGCCAGCAGACCAGACAGGGTGTGGAACTCTGGGGCCAACGTCCTGACTTTC. The chain joins TRBV6-1 to TRBJ2-6; 7 bases fit TRBD1. Germline V gene data show CDR1 as MNHNS and CDR2 as SASEGT. J gave up 0 bases and V 6 bases, and 11 bases lay outside the gene matches. This CDR3 has 18 residues.

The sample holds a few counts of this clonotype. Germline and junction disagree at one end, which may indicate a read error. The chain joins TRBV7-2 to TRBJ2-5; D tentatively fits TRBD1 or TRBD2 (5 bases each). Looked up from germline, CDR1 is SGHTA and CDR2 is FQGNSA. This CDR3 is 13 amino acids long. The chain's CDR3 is CASSLGKGEIQYF. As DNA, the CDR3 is TGTGCCAGCAGCTTAGGGAAAGGGGAGATCCAGTACTTC.

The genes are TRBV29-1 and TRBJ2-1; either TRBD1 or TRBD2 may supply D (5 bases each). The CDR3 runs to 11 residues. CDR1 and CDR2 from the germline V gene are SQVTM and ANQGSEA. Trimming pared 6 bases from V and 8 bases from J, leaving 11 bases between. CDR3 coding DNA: TGCAGCGTGGGACGTGGCCATGAGCAGTTCTTC. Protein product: CSVGRGHEQFF.

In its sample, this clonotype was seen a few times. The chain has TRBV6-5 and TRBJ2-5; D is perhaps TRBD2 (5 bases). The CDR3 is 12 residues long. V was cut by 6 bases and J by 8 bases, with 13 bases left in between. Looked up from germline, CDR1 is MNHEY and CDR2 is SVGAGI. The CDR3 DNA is TGTGCCAGCAGACGACCAACGGGAACCCAGTACTTC. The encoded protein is CASRRPTGTQYF.

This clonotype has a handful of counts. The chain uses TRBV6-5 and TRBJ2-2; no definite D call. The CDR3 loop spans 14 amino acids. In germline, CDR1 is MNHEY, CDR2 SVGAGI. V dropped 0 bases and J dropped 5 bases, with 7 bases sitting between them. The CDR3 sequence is CASSYSHGTGELFF. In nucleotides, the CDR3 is TGTGCCAGCAGTTACTCGCACGGTACCGGGGAGCTGTTTTTT.

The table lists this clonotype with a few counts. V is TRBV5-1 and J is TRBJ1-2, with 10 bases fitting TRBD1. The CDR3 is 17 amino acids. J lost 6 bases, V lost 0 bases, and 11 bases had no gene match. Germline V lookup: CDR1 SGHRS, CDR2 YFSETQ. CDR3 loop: CASSLATGTGALDGYTF. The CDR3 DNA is TGCGCCAGCAGCTTGGCCACCGGGACAGGGGCCCTGGATGGCTACACCTTC.

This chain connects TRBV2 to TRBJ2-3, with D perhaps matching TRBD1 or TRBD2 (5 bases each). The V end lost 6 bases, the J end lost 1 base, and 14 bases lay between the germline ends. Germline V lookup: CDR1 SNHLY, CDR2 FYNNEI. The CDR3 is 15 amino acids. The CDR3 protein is CASSTGEGGTDTQYF. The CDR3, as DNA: TGTGCCAGCAGCACAGGTGAGGGAGGCACAGATACGCAGTATTTT.

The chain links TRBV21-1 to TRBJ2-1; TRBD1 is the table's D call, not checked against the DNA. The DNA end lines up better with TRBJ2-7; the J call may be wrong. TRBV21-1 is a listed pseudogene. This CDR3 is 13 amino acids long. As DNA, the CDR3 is TGTGCCAGCAGCGAATGTAACGGGACCCTGCAGTACTTC. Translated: CASSECNGTLQYF.

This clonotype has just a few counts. The CDR3 sequence is CASSGLAGDLVYNEQFF. The CDR3 DNA follows: TGTGCCAGCAGTGGACTAGCGGGCGACCTCGTTTACAATGAGCAGTTCTTC. The chain is built from TRBV12-3 or TRBV12-4 and TRBJ2-1; 11 nucleotides align to TRBD2. The CDR3 sequence is 17 residues long. V lost 5 bases, J lost 4 bases, and 10 bases stayed unmatched.

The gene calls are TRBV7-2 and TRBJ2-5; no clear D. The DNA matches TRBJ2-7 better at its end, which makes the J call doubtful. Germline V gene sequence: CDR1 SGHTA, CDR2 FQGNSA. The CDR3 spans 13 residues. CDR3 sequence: CASSSVGPYEQYF. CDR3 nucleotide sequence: TGTGCCAGCAGCTCCGTGGGTCCGTACGAGCAGTACTTC.

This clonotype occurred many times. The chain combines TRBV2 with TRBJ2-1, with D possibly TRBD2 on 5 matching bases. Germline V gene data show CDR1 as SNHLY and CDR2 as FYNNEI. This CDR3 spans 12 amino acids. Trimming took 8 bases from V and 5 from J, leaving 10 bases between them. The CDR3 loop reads CASDGLNNEQFF. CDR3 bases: TGTGCCAGCGATGGACTGAACAATGAGCAGTTCTTC.

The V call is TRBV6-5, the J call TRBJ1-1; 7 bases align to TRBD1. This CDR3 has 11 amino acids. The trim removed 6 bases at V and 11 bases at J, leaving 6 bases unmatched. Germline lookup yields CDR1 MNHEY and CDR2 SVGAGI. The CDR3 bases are TGTGCCAGCAGCCATCAGGGGGACGCTTTCTTT. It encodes CASSHQGDAFF.

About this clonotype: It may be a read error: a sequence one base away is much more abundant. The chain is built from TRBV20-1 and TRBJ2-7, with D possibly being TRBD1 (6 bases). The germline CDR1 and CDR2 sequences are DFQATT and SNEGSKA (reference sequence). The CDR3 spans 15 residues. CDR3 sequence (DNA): TGCGGTGCTCTACCTCTTAGGGGGAAAGACTACGAGCAGTACTTC. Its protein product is CGALPLRGKDYEQYF.

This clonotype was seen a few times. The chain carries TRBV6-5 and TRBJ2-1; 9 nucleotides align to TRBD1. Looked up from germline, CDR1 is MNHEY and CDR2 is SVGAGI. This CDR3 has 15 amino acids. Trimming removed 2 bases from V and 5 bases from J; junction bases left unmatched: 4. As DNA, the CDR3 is TGTGCCAGCAGTTACGGTGGGACAGGGAACAATGAGCAGTTCTTC. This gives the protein CASSYGGTGNNEQFF.

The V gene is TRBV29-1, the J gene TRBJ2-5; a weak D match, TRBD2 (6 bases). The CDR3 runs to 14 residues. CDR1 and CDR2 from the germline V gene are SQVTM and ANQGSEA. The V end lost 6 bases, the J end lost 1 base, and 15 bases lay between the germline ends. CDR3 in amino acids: CSVTSRGPQETQYF. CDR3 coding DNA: TGCAGCGTGACTTCGCGGGGCCCCCAAGAGACCCAGTACTTC.

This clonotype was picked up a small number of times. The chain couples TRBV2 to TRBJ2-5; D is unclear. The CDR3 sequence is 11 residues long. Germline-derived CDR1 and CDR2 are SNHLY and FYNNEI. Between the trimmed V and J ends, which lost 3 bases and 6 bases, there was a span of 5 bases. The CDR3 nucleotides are TGTGCCAGCAGTGATTGGAAGACCCAGTACTTC. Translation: CASSDWKTQYF.

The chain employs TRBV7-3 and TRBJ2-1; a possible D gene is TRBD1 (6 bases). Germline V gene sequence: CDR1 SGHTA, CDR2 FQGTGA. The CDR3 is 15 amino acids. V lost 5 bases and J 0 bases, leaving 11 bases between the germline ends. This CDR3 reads CASSQRQASYNEQFF. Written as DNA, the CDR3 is TGTGCCAGCAGCCAAAGACAGGCCTCCTACAATGAGCAGTTCTTC.

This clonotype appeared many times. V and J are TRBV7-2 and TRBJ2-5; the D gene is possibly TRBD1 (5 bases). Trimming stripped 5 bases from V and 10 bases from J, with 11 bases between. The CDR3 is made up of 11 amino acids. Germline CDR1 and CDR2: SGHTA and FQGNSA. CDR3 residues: CASSPRTLQYF. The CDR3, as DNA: TGTGCCAGCAGCCCCCGGACACTCCAGTACTTC.